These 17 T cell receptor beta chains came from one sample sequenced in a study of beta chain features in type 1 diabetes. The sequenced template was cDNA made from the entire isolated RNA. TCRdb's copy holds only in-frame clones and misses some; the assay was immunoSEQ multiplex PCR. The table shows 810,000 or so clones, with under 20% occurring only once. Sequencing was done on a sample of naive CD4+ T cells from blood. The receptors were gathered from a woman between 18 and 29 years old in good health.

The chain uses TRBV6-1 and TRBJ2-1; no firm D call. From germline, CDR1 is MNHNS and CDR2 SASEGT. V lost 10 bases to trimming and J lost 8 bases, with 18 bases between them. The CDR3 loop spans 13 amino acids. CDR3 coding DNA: TGTGCCATCGCCTCTGGCTGGTACTATGAGCAGTTCTTC. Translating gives CAIASGWYYEQFF.

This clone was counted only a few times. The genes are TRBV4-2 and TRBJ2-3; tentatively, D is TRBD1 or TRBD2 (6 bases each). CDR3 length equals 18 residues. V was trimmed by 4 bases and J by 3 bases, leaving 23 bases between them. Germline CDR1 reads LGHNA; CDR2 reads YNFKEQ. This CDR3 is CASSRDVTRGVRTDTQYF. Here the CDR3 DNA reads TGTGCCAGCAGCCGCGATGTCACTAGGGGGGTCCGAACAGATACGCAGTATTTT.

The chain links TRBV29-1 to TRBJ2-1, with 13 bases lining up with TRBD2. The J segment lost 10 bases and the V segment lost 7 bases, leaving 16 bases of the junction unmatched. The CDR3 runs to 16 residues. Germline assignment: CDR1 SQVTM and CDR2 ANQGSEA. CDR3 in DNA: TGCAGCGCTGGAGGGACAAGGACTAGCGGGAGCCGAGAGCAGTTCTTC. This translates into CSAGGTRTSGSREQFF.

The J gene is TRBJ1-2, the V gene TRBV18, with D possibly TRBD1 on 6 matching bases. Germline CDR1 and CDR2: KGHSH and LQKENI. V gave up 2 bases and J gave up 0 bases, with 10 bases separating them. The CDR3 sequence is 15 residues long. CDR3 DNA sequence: TGTGCCAGCTCACCAGCGACAGGCGCTAACTATGGCTACACCTTC. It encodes CASSPATGANYGYTF.

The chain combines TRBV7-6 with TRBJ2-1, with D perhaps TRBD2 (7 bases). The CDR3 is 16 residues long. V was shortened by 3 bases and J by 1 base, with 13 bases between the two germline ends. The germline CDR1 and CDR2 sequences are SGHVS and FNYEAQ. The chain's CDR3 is CASSLGGPNSYNEQFF. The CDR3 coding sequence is TGTGCCAGCAGCTTGGGGGGGCCTAATTCCTACAATGAGCAGTTCTTC.

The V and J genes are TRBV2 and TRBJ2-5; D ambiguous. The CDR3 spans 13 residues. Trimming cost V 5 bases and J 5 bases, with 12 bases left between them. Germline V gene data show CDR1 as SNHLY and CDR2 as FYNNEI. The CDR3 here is CASSSNLAETQYF. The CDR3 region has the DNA TGTGCCAGCAGTTCCAATCTCGCGGAGACCCAGTACTTC. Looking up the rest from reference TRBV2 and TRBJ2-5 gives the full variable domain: EPEVTQTPSHQVTQMGQEVILRCVPISNHLYFYWYRQILGQKVEFLVSFYNNEISEKSEIFDDQFSVERPDGSNFTLKIRSTKLEDSAMYFCASSSNLAETQYFGPGTRLLVL.

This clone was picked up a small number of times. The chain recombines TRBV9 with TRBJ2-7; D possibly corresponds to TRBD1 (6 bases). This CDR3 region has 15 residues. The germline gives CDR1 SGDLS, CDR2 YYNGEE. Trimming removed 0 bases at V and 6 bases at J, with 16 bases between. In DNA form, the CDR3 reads TGTGCCAGCAGCGTAGGTACAGGGAGCGAGTTCGAGCAGTACTTC. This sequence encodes CASSVGTGSEFEQYF.

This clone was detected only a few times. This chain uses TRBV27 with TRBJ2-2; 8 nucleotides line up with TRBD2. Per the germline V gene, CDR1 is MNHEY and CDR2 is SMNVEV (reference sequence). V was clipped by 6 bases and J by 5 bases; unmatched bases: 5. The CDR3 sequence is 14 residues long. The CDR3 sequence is CASRLSGGTGELFF. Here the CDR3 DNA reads TGTGCCAGCAGATTGTCGGGGGGGACCGGGGAGCTGTTTTTT.

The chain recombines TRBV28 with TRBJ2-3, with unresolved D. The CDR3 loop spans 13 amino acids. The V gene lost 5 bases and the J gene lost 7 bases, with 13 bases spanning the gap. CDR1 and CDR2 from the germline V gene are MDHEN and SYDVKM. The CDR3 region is CASSPSPANTQYF. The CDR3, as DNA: TGTGCCAGCAGTCCGAGCCCGGCGAATACGCAGTATTTT.

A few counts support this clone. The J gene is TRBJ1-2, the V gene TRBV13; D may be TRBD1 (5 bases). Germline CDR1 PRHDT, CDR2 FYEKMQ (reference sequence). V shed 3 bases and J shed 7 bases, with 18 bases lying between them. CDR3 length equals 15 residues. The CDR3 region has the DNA TGTGCCAGCAGCTTTCCCCGTGGACATTTGCTTGGCTACACCTTC. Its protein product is CASSFPRGHLLGYTF.

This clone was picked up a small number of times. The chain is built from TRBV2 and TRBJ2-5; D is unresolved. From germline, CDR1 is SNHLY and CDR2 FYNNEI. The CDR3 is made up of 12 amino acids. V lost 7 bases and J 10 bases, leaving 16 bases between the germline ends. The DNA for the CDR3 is TGTGCCAGCACCGCTATAGCCCGGCTCCAGTACTTC. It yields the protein CASTAIARLQYF.

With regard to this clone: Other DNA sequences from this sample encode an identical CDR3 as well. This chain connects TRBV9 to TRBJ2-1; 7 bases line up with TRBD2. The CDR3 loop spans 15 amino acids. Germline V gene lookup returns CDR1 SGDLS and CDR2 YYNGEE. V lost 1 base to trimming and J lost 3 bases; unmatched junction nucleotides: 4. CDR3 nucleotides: TGTGCCAGCAGCGTAAGCGGGACCCTCTACAATGAGCAGTTCTTC. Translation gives CASSVSGTLYNEQFF. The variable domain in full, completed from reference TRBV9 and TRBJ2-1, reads DSGVTQTPKHLITATGQRVTLRCSPRSGDLSVYWYQQSLDQGLQFLIQYYNGEERAKGNILERFSAQQFPDLHSELNLSSLELGDSALYFCASSVSGTLYNEQFFGPGTRLTVL.

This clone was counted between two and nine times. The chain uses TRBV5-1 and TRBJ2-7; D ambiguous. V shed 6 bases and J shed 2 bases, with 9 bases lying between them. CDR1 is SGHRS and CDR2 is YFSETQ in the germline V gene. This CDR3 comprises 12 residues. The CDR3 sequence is CASTGLTYEQYF. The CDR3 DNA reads TGCGCCAGCACCGGCCTAACCTACGAGCAGTACTTC.

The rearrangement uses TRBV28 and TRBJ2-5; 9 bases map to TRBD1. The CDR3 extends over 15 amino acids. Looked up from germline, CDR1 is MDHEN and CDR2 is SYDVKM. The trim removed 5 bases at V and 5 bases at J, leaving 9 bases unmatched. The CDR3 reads CASSPLDRGVETQYF. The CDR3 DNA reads TGTGCCAGCAGTCCCCTGGACAGGGGCGTTGAGACCCAGTACTTC.

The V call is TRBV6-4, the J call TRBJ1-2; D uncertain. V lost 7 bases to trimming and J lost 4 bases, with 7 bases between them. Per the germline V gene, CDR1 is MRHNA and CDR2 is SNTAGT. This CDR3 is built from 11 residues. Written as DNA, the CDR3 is TGTGCCAGCATTTGGGTCTATGGCTACACCTTC. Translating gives CASIWVYGYTF.

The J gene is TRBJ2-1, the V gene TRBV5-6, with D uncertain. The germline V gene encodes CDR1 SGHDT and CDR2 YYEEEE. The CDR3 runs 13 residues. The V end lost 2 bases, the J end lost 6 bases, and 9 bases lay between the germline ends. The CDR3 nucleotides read TGTGCCAGCAGCTTCCGAGCCTGCAATGAGCAGTTCTTC. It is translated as CASSFRACNEQFF.

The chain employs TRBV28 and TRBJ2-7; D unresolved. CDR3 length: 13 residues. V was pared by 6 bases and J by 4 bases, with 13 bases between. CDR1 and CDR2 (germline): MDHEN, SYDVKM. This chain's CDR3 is CASRNGPPYEQYF. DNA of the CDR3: TGTGCCAGCAGAAACGGGCCACCGTACGAGCAGTACTTC.